The rows below give T cell receptor beta chains drawn from one sample of a study of shared clonotypes between healthy human individuals. Sequencing used immunoSEQ multiplex PCR; TCRdb keeps in-frame clones, though not all of them. The sample consists of about 1,800,000 clones, about 95% of them appearing once. Sequencing used naive CD8+ T cells sorted from blood. The receptors derive from a man between 18 and 29 years old in good health. CDR3s include the opening cysteine and the closing phenylalanine or tryptophan. The D gene is left open where the match is weak. Size tells how often a clone was seen (once, few, many) or the class of an expanded clone, and some rows leave it out.

j_gene | d_gene | abundance | v_gene | CDR3nt | CDR3aa
TRBJ2-7 | . | . | TRBV5-6 | TGTGCCAGCACCTTCGGGGTAGAAGCCTACGAGCAGTACTTC | CASTFGVEAYEQYF
TRBJ1-4 | . | . | TRBV28 | TGTGCCAGCAGTTCCGACCGCACAACTAATGAAAAACTGTTTTTT | CASSSDRTTNEKLFF
TRBJ2-3 | TRBD2 | once | TRBV9 | TGTGCCAGCAGCCTTGCGGGCGGGGGGCCACGCGATACGCAGTATTTT | CASSLAGGGPRDTQYF
TRBJ2-7 | . | . | TRBV6-1 | TGTGCCAGCAGTGTCCGGATTCAGCCCTACGAGCAGTACTTC | CASSVRIQPYEQYF
TRBJ1-5 | . | . | TRBV9 | TGTGCCAGCAGCGTAGCACAGAATCAGCCCCAGCATTTT | CASSVAQNQPQHF
TRBJ2-3 | . | . | TRBV6-6 | TGTGCCGGCGGCGGACTATCTAGCACAGATACGCAGTATTTT | CAGGGLSSTDTQYF
TRBJ2-5 | TRBD2 | . | TRBV7-9 | TGTGCCAGCAGCTTACCGTTTAGCGGGGGGGAACAAGAGACCCAGTACTTC | CASSLPFSGGEQETQYF
TRBJ2-1 | TRBD2 | . | TRBV6-1 | TGTGCCAGCAGTGCCTCCGGCGGGACTAGCTCCTACAATGAGCAGTTCTTC | CASSASGGTSSYNEQFF
TRBJ1-1 | . | . | TRBV4-1 | TGCGCCAGCAGCCAAGATGAGACCGTGGGGTTCACTGAAGCTTTCTTT | CASSQDETVGFTEAFF
TRBJ2-6 | . | . | TRBV18 | TGTGCCAGCTCACCACCGAAGGGACAACCCTCTGGGGCCAACGTCCTGACTTTC | CASSPPKGQPSGANVLTF
TRBJ2-1 | . | . | TRBV5-4 | TGTGCCAGCAGCACCGACCCGAGCTCCTACAATGAGCAGTTCTTC | CASSTDPSSYNEQFF
TRBJ2-1 | TRBD2 | . | TRBV19 | TGTGCCAGTAGTCCCCCTAGCGGGAGTGCGGATGAGCAGTTCTTC | CASSPPSGSADEQFF
TRBJ2-2 | . | . | TRBV7-6 | TGTGCCAGCAGCTTAGATTCGGTGGGGATCAGAACGATGTTGGACACCGGGGAGCTGTTTTTT | CASSLDSVGIRTMLDTGELFF
TRBJ2-2 | TRBD2 | . | TRBV14 | TGTGCCAGCAGCCAAGAATCACTAGCGGGGGCTCCGAACACCGGGGAGCTGTTTTTT | CASSQESLAGAPNTGELFF
TRBJ2-7 | TRBD1 | . | TRBV6-5 | TGTGCCAGCAGTTCCGACAGGGGGCAAAGGTACGAGCAGTACTTC | CASSSDRGQRYEQYF
TRBJ2-7 | . | . | TRBV5-6 | TGTGCCAGTGGGGGCGGAGGGTTATACGAGCAGTACTTC | CASGGGGLYEQYF
TRBJ1-1 | . | . | TRBV6-5 | TGTGCCAGCAGTTACACCGTACCAAGCGGAGAAGCTTTCTTT | CASSYTVPSGEAFF
TRBJ1-4 | . | . | TRBV7-6 | TGTGCCAGCAGTTCGAAGCTGGGACGGGATGAAAAACTGTTTTTT | CASSSKLGRDEKLFF
TRBJ2-1 | . | . | TRBV5-6 | TGTGCCAGCAGCTGGGGGCAGGGTCAAACCTACAATGAGCAGTTCTTC | CASSWGQGQTYNEQFF
TRBJ1-2 | TRBD1 | . | TRBV28 | TGTGCCAGCAGTTTACAGGGGGCGAATGGCTACACCTTC | CASSLQGANGYTF
TRBJ2-2 | . | . | TRBV27 | TGTGCCAGCAGTTTACAGAACCCGGCGAACACCGGGGAGCTGTTTTTT | CASSLQNPANTGELFF
TRBJ2-1 | TRBD2 | . | TRBV7-9 | TGTGCCAGCAGCTCCACACTAGCGGGGGTTATATACAATGAGCAGTTCTTC | CASSSTLAGVIYNEQFF
TRBJ2-1 | TRBD1 | . | TRBV7-9 | TGTGCCAGCAGCTTACCGGGACAGGCGTACAATGAGCAGTTCTTC | CASSLPGQAYNEQFF
TRBJ1-2 | . | few | TRBV2 | TGTGCCAGCAGTGGGAGCGAGGGCTACACCTTC | CASSGSEGYTF
TRBJ1-1 | . | . | TRBV5-6 | TGTGCCAGCAGCTTCCCAGGGGACGAAGCTTTCTTT | CASSFPGDEAFF
TRBJ1-1 | TRBD1 | . | TRBV9 | TGTGCCAGCAGCGCACCGGGACAGGGGGCTGAAGCTTTCTTT | CASSAPGQGAEAFF
TRBJ2-2 | . | . | TRBV4-1 | TGCGCCAGCCGGCTAGGGATCAACACCGGGGAGCTGTTTTTT | CASRLGINTGELFF
TRBJ2-1 | TRBD2 | . | TRBV9 | TGTGCCAGCAGCGTAGTGGCTAGCGGGGGACCAGCCAATGAGCAGTTCTTC | CASSVVASGGPANEQFF
TRBJ2-2 | . | . | TRBV4-3 | TGCGCCAGCAGCCAAGGGTTTCAGGGGAACACCGGGGAGCTGTTTTTT | CASSQGFQGNTGELFF